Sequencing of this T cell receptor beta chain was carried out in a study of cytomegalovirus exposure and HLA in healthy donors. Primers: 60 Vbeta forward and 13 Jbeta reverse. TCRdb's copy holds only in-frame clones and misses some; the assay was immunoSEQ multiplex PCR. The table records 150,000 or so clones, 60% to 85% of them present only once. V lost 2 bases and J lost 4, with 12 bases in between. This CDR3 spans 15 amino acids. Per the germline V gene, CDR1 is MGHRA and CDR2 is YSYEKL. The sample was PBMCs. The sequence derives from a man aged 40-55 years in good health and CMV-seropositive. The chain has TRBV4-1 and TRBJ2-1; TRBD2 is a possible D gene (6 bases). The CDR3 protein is CASSQTSGTYNEQFF. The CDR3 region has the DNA TGCGCCAGCAGCCAAACCTCCGGGACTTACAATGAGCAGTTCTTC.